This T cell receptor (beta chain) came from a study of blood T cell repertoires in COVID-19. Study overall: The United States, Italy and Spain provided the acute and convalescent COVID-19 samples. In each case, the material was cDNA or gDNA derived from T cells, B-cell-depleted T cells, or PBMCs.

V lost 4 bases and J lost 2, with 10 bases in between. There are 14 residues in the CDR3. Per germline, CDR1 LGHDT and CDR2 YNNKEL (reference sequence). The table came from immunoSEQ multiplex PCR; TCRdb's copy has only in-frame clones and leaves some out. The table records 90,000 to 150,000 clones, roughly four fifths of them present only once. The receptor's source is a human donor in a cohort sampled during active COVID-19. The rearrangement uses TRBV3-1 (or the pseudogene TRBV3-2) and TRBJ2-3, with D perhaps TRBD2 (6 bases). The sample consisted of peripheral blood. CDR3 sequence reads: CASSRGDFTDTQYF. The CDR3 DNA reads as TGTGCCAGCAGCCGCGGGGATTTCACAGATACGCAGTATTTT.